Listed here are 27 T cell receptor beta chains from one sample, sequenced in a study of T cell repertoires and Cas9 in healthy adults. The repertoire was sequenced with immunoSEQ multiplex PCR; TCRdb's copy has only in-frame clones and lacks some. In the table there are fewer than 25,000 clones, roughly nine tenths of which are singletons. The sample was CD4+ effector T cells (CD127+, CD25-, CD137-, CD154-) from PBMCs; culture status not recorded. These receptors originate from a human donor in good health.

This clone was seen once. The rearrangement uses TRBV29-1 and TRBJ2-7, with D perhaps matching TRBD2 (5 bases). This CDR3 region has 16 residues. Deletions cut 6 bases from V and 0 bases from J, with 21 bases between. Per the germline V gene, CDR1 is SQVTM and CDR2 is ANQGSEA. The CDR3 protein is CSVGFGNSASSYEQYF. The CDR3 nucleotides read TGCAGCGTGGGATTTGGAAATAGCGCCAGCTCCTACGAGCAGTACTTC.

This sequence joins TRBV15 and TRBJ1-5, with D uncertain. Germline CDR1 is LNHNV and CDR2 is YYDKDF (reference sequence). The CDR3 loop spans 13 amino acids. Trimming took 4 bases from V and 2 from J, leaving 6 bases between them. This CDR3 is CATSKYGNQPQHF. In DNA form, the CDR3 reads TGTGCCACCAGCAAATACGGCAATCAGCCCCAGCATTTT.

The chain has TRBV27 and TRBJ2-5; 11 nucleotides agree with TRBD2. The germline V gene encodes CDR1 MNHEY and CDR2 SMNVEV (reference sequence). After removal of 5 bases from V and 5 bases from J, the junction contained 4 bases not matched to a gene. There are 14 residues in the CDR3. Written as DNA, the CDR3 is TGTGCCAGCAGTCGACTAGCGGGAAGCGAGACCCAGTACTTC. Its translation is CASSRLAGSETQYF.

This clone was counted a single time. The J gene is TRBJ1-2, the V gene TRBV4-1; no definite D call. V gave up 3 bases and J gave up 4 bases, with 6 bases separating them. The germline CDR1 and CDR2 sequences are MGHRA and YSYEKL. The CDR3 extends over 12 amino acids. The DNA of the CDR3 is TGCGCCAGCAGCCACCCATCCTATGGCTACACCTTC. Translation: CASSHPSYGYTF.

This sequence joins TRBV27 and TRBJ2-2; D is undetermined. The ends were cut back, 2 bases at V and 6 bases at J, with 7 bases in the middle. The CDR3 is 13 amino acids. The germline V gene has CDR1 MNHEY and CDR2 SMNVEV (reference sequence). Written as DNA, the CDR3 is TGTGCCAGCAGTTTAATTAGGGCCGGGGAGCTGTTTTTT. Encoded protein: CASSLIRAGELFF.

The V call is TRBV6-6, the J call TRBJ1-5; D gene unclear. Germline V gene data show CDR1 as MNHNY and CDR2 as SVGAGI (reference sequence). This CDR3 region has 13 residues. Trimming removed 2 bases at V and 4 bases at J, with 6 bases between. DNA for the CDR3: TGTGCCAGCAGTTACGATGATAATCAGCCCCAGCATTTT. Amino acids: CASSYDDNQPQHF.

The CDR3 DNA sequence: TGCGCCAGCAAGGAAGGGACGGCCACTGAAGCTTTCTTT. This gives the protein CASKEGTATEAFF. The rearrangement joins TRBV4-3 to TRBJ1-1, with D maybe TRBD1 (5 bases). Trimming cost V 7 bases and J 4 bases, with 13 bases left between them. CDR3 length equals 13 residues. Germline V CDR1 and CDR2: LGHNA, YSLEER.

The chain joins TRBV18 to TRBJ1-1; 8 nucleotides agree with TRBD1. Germline V gene sequence: CDR1 KGHSH, CDR2 LQKENI. J lost 1 base, V lost 5 bases, and 6 bases had no gene match. This CDR3 contains 15 residues. The DNA of the CDR3 is TGTGCCAGCTCAGCCGGTACAGGGGGGAACACTGAAGCTTTCTTT. Its translation is CASSAGTGGNTEAFF.

The chain combines TRBV20-1 with TRBJ1-1, with D perhaps TRBD1 (6 bases). From germline, CDR1 is DFQATT and CDR2 SNEGSKA (reference sequence). The ends were cut back, 6 bases at V and 12 bases at J, with 14 bases in the middle. The CDR3 has 10 amino acids. CDR3 protein: CSAEQGSTFF. CDR3 in DNA: TGCAGTGCGGAACAGGGATCGACTTTCTTT.

The genes are TRBV5-5 and TRBJ1-1; TRBD1 matches 9 bases. CDR1 SGHKS and CDR2 YYEKEE come from the germline V gene (reference sequence). V lost 5 bases, J lost 4 bases, and 3 bases stayed unmatched. The CDR3 runs to 13 residues. In DNA, the CDR3 is TGTGCCAGCAGGGGACAGGGAGCCACTGAAGCTTTCTTT. As protein: CASRGQGATEAFF.

The J gene is TRBJ1-1, the V gene TRBV15; D is ambiguous. CDR1 is LNHNV, CDR2 YYDKDF, per germline (reference sequence). Trimming removed 0 bases at V and 1 base at J, with 3 bases between. This CDR3 comprises 13 residues. CDR3 sequence: CATSRERNTEAFF. In DNA, the CDR3 is TGTGCCACCAGCAGAGAACGGAACACTGAAGCTTTCTTT.

V usage is TRBV6-5 and J usage is TRBJ1-1; TRBD1 might be the D (5 bases). V was trimmed by 5 bases and J by 2 bases, leaving 9 bases between them. The CDR3 has 13 residues. Germline-derived CDR1 and CDR2 are MNHEY and SVGAGI. CDR3 DNA: TGTGCCAGCAGTGAACAGGTAAACACTGAAGCTTTCTTT. This encodes CASSEQVNTEAFF.

In DNA, the CDR3 is TGTGCCAGCAGTGAAGCGGGACTAGCGGGGACACGGGGGTATTTT. Its protein product is CASSEAGLAGTRGYF. The V and J genes are TRBV2 and TRBJ2-3, with 13 bases aligning to TRBD2. Germline V lookup: CDR1 SNHLY, CDR2 FYNNEI. This CDR3 has 15 residues. Trimming at V came to 0 bases and at J to 14 bases, leaving 8 bases not matched to a gene.

The J gene is TRBJ1-5, the V gene TRBV5-1; D is undetermined. The germline V gene encodes CDR1 SGHRS and CDR2 YFSETQ. The CDR3 has 15 residues. V shed 4 bases and J shed 3 bases, with 14 bases lying between them. The CDR3, as DNA: TGCGCCAGCAGCCGCGGGTTTGGAGCCAATCAGCCCCAGCATTTT. It specifies CASSRGFGANQPQHF.

The chain recombines TRBV4-3 with TRBJ1-4, with 9 bases aligning to TRBD1. This CDR3 has 15 amino acids. V dropped 0 bases and J dropped 9; count of bases not matched to a gene: 5. Per germline, CDR1 LGHNA and CDR2 YSLEER. The CDR3 reads CASSQDLGTGKKLFF. CDR3 in DNA: TGCGCCAGCAGCCAAGATTTGGGGACAGGGAAAAAACTGTTTTTT.

In DNA form, the CDR3 reads TGTGCCAGCTCAGAGGACAGAAGTAGCACAGATACGCAGTATTTT. Amino acid sequence: CASSEDRSSTDTQYF. The genes are TRBV18 and TRBJ2-3; possible D gene TRBD1, 6 bases. V shed 5 bases and J shed 0 bases, with 12 bases lying between them. CDR3 length: 15 amino acids. Germline CDR1 KGHSH, CDR2 LQKENI. Using reference TRBV18 and TRBJ2-3 for the parts outside the CDR3, the full variable domain is NAGVMQNPRHLVRRRGQEARLRCSPMKGHSHVYWYRQLPEEGLKFMVYLQKENIIDESGMPKERFSAEFPKEGPSILRIQQVVRGDSAAYFCASSEDRSSTDTQYFGPGTRLTVL.

The chain employs TRBV7-9 and TRBJ2-2; 11 nucleotides agree with TRBD1. The CDR3 covers 17 residues. After removal of 5 bases from V and 5 bases from J, the junction contained 10 bases not matched to a gene. Germline V gene lookup returns CDR1 SEHNR and CDR2 FQNEAQ (reference sequence). The CDR3 DNA reads as TGTGCCAGCAGCCTTCGGACAGGGGGCGCGGGGACCGGGGAGCTGTTTTTT. The encoded protein is CASSLRTGGAGTGELFF. The full variable domain, in which reference TRBV7-9 and TRBJ2-2 provide the parts outside the CDR3, is DTGVSQNPRHKITKRGQNVTFRCDPISEHNRLYWYRQTLGQGPEFLTYFQNEAQLEKSRLLSDRFSAERPKGSFSTLEIQRTEQGDSAMYLCASSLRTGGAGTGELFFGEGSRLTVL.

The chain has TRBV2 and TRBJ1-1; no reliable D call. With 8 bases removed from V and 1 base from J, the gap between germline ends came to 8 bases. The CDR3 length is 12 residues. CDR1 is SNHLY and CDR2 is FYNNEI in the germline V gene. This CDR3 is CASGRSNTEAFF. CDR3 DNA: TGTGCCAGCGGACGGTCGAACACTGAAGCTTTCTTT.

The V call is TRBV4-1, the J call TRBJ1-5; D uncertain. This CDR3 contains 15 residues. The ends were cut back, 3 bases at V and 2 bases at J, with 11 bases in the middle. Germline V gene data show CDR1 as MGHRA and CDR2 as YSYEKL. The CDR3 DNA reads as TGCGCCAGCAGCCAGACCGGGAAGGGCAATCAGCCCCAGCATTTT. Amino acid sequence: CASSQTGKGNQPQHF.

V gene TRBV4-1 combines with J gene TRBJ2-5; no clear D gene. Trimming took off 1 base at V and 4 bases at J, with 7 bases between the two ends. The CDR3 loop spans 13 amino acids. Looked up from germline, CDR1 is MGHRA and CDR2 is YSYEKL. CDR3 DNA sequence: TGCGCCAGCAGCCAAGCGGCCTCAGAGACCCAGTACTTC. It codes for CASSQAASETQYF.

The chain carries TRBV5-6 and TRBJ2-5; D uncertain. The V and J ends lost 0 bases and 3 bases respectively, with 9 bases between them. CDR3 length: 14 amino acids. Germline-derived CDR1 and CDR2 are SGHDT and YYEEEE. CDR3 sequence reads: CASSLAPREETQYF. As DNA, the CDR3 is TGTGCCAGCAGCTTGGCGCCCAGAGAAGAGACCCAGTACTTC.

V and J are TRBV9 and TRBJ2-3; no firm D call. Germline loops: CDR1 SGDLS, CDR2 YYNGEE. Trimming removed 0 bases from V and 1 base from J, with 3 bases in between. The CDR3 loop spans 13 amino acids. The CDR3 is CASSVGGTDTQYF. The CDR3 DNA reads TGTGCCAGCAGCGTAGGTGGCACAGATACGCAGTATTTT.

The V gene is TRBV19, the J gene TRBJ1-1; D unclear. Per the germline V gene, CDR1 is LNHDA and CDR2 is SQIVND (reference sequence). The V gene lost 9 bases and the J gene lost 0 bases, with 11 bases spanning the gap. The CDR3 has 13 residues. The CDR3 DNA is TGTGCCAGACAAAAGGAGTTGAACACTGAAGCTTTCTTT. It yields the protein CARQKELNTEAFF.

This clone occurred once. The rearrangement uses TRBV11-2 and TRBJ2-2; maybe TRBD2 (5 bases). Trimming took off 0 bases at V and 4 bases at J, with 6 bases between the two ends. This CDR3 region has 14 residues. Germline V lookup: CDR1 SGHAT, CDR2 FQNNGV. CDR3 sequence reads: CASSLDRGTGELFF. The CDR3 bases are TGTGCCAGCAGCTTAGATCGGGGCACCGGGGAGCTGTTTTTT.

This clone appeared once. The rearrangement joins TRBV7-9 to TRBJ2-5; 7 positions match TRBD1. The last part of the DNA fits TRBJ2-7 better; the J call may be wrong. Per germline, CDR1 SEHNR and CDR2 FQNEAQ (reference sequence). The CDR3 totals 14 residues. This chain's CDR3 is CASSRDRVSYEQYF. DNA of the CDR3: TGTGCCAGCAGTCGAGACAGGGTATCGTACGAGCAGTACTTC.

V is TRBV5-1 and J is TRBJ1-1, with 8 bases aligning to TRBD1. The germline CDR1 and CDR2 sequences are SGHRS and YFSETQ. Trimming at V came to 4 bases and at J to 4 bases, leaving 9 bases not matched to a gene. The CDR3 totals 15 residues. CDR3 protein: CASSRGQGLGTEAFF. The DNA for the CDR3 is TGCGCCAGCAGCAGAGGACAGGGTCTCGGCACTGAAGCTTTCTTT.

The chain employs TRBV6-5 and TRBJ2-1; TRBD2 matches 13 bases. With 5 bases clipped from V and 9 bases from J, the junction kept 4 bases outside the gene matches. The CDR3 length is 14 residues. Germline V CDR1 and CDR2: MNHEY, SVGAGI. As DNA, the CDR3 is TGTGCCAGCAGTGAGGGACTAGCGGGACCTGAGCAGTTCTTC. Translating gives CASSEGLAGPEQFF.